A selection of T cell receptor beta chains follows, all from one sample in a study of monozygotic twins with inflammatory bowel disease. TCRdb reanalyzed the 5' RACE reads, giving one entry per CDR3 protein sequence and no DNA. The sample table sets out about 160,000 distinct CDR3 sequences. The sample taken for sequencing was blood. Source of these receptors: a human donor with ulcerative colitis or Crohn's disease, or a healthy co-twin of an affected twin (not recorded which). CDR3s include the opening cysteine and the closing phenylalanine or tryptophan.

v_gene	j_gene	CDR3aa
TRBV5-1	TRBJ1-1	CASTMNTLNTEAFF
TRBV5-1	TRBJ2-7	CASSPRPPGLAGGEQYF
TRBV6-1	TRBJ2-7	CASTKTGFSYEQYF
TRBV5-1	TRBJ1-1	CASSLLGTGRTEAFF
TRBV5-1	TRBJ1-5	CASSTGQGDQPQHF
TRBV20-1	TRBJ1-6	CSASMGSSYNSPLHF
TRBV7-3	TRBJ2-2	CASGKRTGELFF
TRBV5-1	TRBJ2-5	CASDPTAAGETQYF
TRBV7-7	TRBJ2-5	CASSLVGRADVPETQYF
TRBV20-1	TRBJ1-2	CSARVRTTWHGYTF
TRBV28	TRBJ1-6	CASRTGTGGADNSPLHF
TRBV23-1	TRBJ2-5	CASSQSVGQGETQYF
TRBV27	TRBJ2-7	CASGGGGAYEQYF
TRBV5-1	TRBJ2-5	CASSWGQGAQETQYF
TRBV7-3	TRBJ2-7	CASSPGPMSSYEQYF
TRBV7-2	TRBJ1-3	CASRPVNSGNTIYF
TRBV10-3	TRBJ2-3	CAIGRDDTQYF